Sequencing of this TCR beta chain was carried out in a study of identical twins. TCRdb fed the 5' RACE reads into MiXCR, producing one record per CDR3 protein. The repertoire consists of some 1,600,000 distinct CDR3 sequences, with more than 30% occurring once and the leading ten covering over 0.25%. CDR3 length: 19 residues. The germline V and J ends were trimmed by 2 bases and 0 bases, with 20 bases remaining between them. With regard to this clonotype: Its matching antigen is unknown.

Broader study findings: Twins showed weaker excess sharing in their beta out-of-frame sequences. Within monozygotic twins, out-of-frame TCR alpha sharing was underestimated by the models.

This TCR derives from a newborn girl in good health. The source material was cord blood. The chain couples TRBV6-7 to TRBJ1-5; a possible D gene is TRBD1 (5 bases). TRBV6-7 counts as an open reading frame of uncertain function. The CDR3 protein is CASSYPGQGKGHSNQPQHF. In DNA form, the CDR3 reads TGTGCCAGCAGTTACCCGGGGCAGGGTAAAGGACATAGCAATCAGCCCCAGCATTTT.